The 3 T cell receptor beta chains listed next were all sequenced from one sample in a study of regulatory T cells in long-lasting Graves disease. Time point defined: newly diagnosed GD, antithyroid drugs for less than 3 months. The authors made the TCR library using RNA they extracted from PBMCs. With iRepertoire HTBI primers and Arm-PCR of CDR3 regions, TCR beta libraries were built. TCRdb redid the calling of the multiplex PCR reads with MiXCR, one entry per CDR3 protein. Counted here are 500,000 or so distinct CDR3 sequences, roughly 15% occurring once; the ten biggest clones make up 17%. The data also belong to a second study, concerning T cells in Graves' hyperthyroidism and ophthalmopathy.

The sample was peripheral blood mononuclear cells (PBMCs), taken at new diagnosis, from a patient treated with antithyroid drugs. These TCRs come from a woman aged 50 to 65 with Graves disease.

This clonotype was recorded many times. This sequence joins TRBV7-9 and TRBJ1-1, with 8 bases aligning to TRBD1. The CDR3 is 12 amino acids. Germline V gene data show CDR1 as SEHNR and CDR2 as FQNEAQ (reference sequence). The V segment lost 10 bases and the J segment 3 bases; nucleotides outside the gene matches: 4. The CDR3 nucleotides are TGTGCCACCGCGACAGGGGACACTGAAGCTTTCTTT. This encodes CATATGDTEAFF.

Concerning this clonotype: This clone may be a read error of a much larger clone one base away. V gene TRBV10-1 combines with J gene TRBJ2-7, with TRBD1 matching over 7 bases. Germline CDR1 WNHNN, CDR2 SYGVQD (reference sequence). This CDR3 comprises 13 residues. The junction had 7 bases not matched to a gene; V was cut back by 6 bases and J by 5 bases. CDR3 in DNA: TGCGCCAGCAGCGGACAGGCTATCGACGAGCAGTACTTC. Amino acids: CASSGQAIDEQYF.

Of note for this clonotype: This may be a read error: a much more frequent sequence differs by one nucleotide. This chain connects TRBV28 to TRBJ2-1, with 10 bases identical to TRBD2. This CDR3 comprises 15 residues. Germline V CDR1 and CDR2: MDHEN, SYDVKM. This CDR3 reads CASSASSGSRLKQLF. CDR3 sequence (DNA): TGTGCCAGCAGCGCCTCTAGCGGGAGCCGTCTTAAGCAGCTCTTC.